This T cell receptor beta chain was found in a study of T cells expressing NK-cell markers. Study-level points and caveats: Dominant NKG2C+ clonotypes were found to form about 1.0-7.5% of CD8+ T cells in six donors.

About this clonotype itself: The antigen is undetermined.

After re-calling the 5' RACE reads, TCRdb lists one entry per CDR3 protein, DNA absent. The table lists about 460,000 distinct CDR3 sequences. This clonotype was sampled from a woman aged 45-59 years in good health. What was sequenced was blood T cells: a sorted CD56 or NKG2C T cell subset, CD4+ or CD8+ T cells, or bulk PBMC T cells (not recorded which).

The CDR3 loop reads CSARGTKHGTEAFF. V and J are TRBV20-1 and TRBJ1-1. The CDR3 is 14 amino acids. Germline loops: CDR1 DFQATT, CDR2 SNEGSKA (reference sequence).